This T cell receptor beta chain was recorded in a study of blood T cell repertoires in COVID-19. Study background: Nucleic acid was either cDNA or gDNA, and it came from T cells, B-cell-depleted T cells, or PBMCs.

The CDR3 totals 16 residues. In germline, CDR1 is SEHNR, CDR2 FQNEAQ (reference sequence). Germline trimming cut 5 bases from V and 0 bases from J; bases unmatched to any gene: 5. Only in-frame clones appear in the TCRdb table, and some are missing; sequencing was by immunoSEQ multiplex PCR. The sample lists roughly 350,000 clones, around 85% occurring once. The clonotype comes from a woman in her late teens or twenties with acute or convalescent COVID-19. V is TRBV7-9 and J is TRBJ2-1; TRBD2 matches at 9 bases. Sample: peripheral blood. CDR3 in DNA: TGTGCCAGCAGCCCTCGCGGGGGGGTCTCCTACAATGAGCAGTTCTTC. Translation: CASSPRGGVSYNEQFF.